The next 32 T cell receptor beta chains were all read from a single sample in a study of T cell repertoires in breast cancer. During the second nested PCR, blocking oligonucleotides suppressed genes that were not paired. TCRdb analysed the emulsion pairing reads with MiXCR anew, one entry per CDR3 protein. The data contain roughly 40,000 distinct CDR3 sequences, about 41% of them singletons. Primers covering all TCR V genes were used in emulsion RT-PCR on CD8+ T cells. Source material: CD8+ T cells. The receptors here all came from a pool of human donors with breast cancer or a healthy control (not recorded which).

This clonotype was seen a single time. The chain uses TRBV4-2 and TRBJ1-3; D gene uncertain. V dropped 2 bases and J dropped 0 bases, with 14 bases sitting between them. The CDR3 is 17 amino acids. The germline V gene has CDR1 LGHNA and CDR2 YNFKEQ. As DNA, the CDR3 is TGTGCCAGCAGCCAAAACCCGATGACCCACTCTGGAAACACCATATATTTT. The encoded protein is CASSQNPMTHSGNTIYF.

J is TRBJ2-1 and V is TRBV19; the D is unclear. The CDR3 covers 16 residues. V lost 4 bases and J lost 0, with 13 bases in between. Germline CDR1 is LNHDA and CDR2 is SQIVND (reference sequence). CDR3: CASSSGSAFSYNEQFF. Here the CDR3 DNA reads TGTGCCAGTAGTAGTGGATCAGCTTTCTCCTACAATGAGCAGTTCTTC.

This clonotype was recorded a few times. The V call is TRBV7-9, the J call TRBJ2-6, with D perhaps TRBD1 or TRBD2 (5 bases each). Germline lookup yields CDR1 SEHNR and CDR2 FQNEAQ (reference sequence). Deletions cut 7 bases from V and 18 bases from J, with 19 bases between. CDR3 length equals 12 residues. The CDR3 region has the DNA TGTGCCAGCATGATTGCCGGGACGGACCCGACTTTC. Its protein product is CASMIAGTDPTF. The full variable domain, with the rest looked up from reference TRBV7-9 and TRBJ2-6, is DTGVSQNPRHKITKRGQNVTFRCDPISEHNRLYWYRQTLGQGPEFLTYFQNEAQLEKSRLLSDRFSAERPKGSFSTLEIQRTEQGDSAMYLCASMIAGTDPTFGAGSRLTVL.

Details on this clonotype: Just one base apart from a much larger clone, this may be a read error. V usage is TRBV14 and J usage is TRBJ2-1, with TRBD1 identical over 7 bases. Germline loops: CDR1 SGHDN, CDR2 FVKESK. CDR3 length: 16 residues. Trimming cost V 8 bases and J 4 bases; bases outside gene matches: 14. CDR3 residues: CASGKTGTAAYNEQFF. The DNA for the CDR3 is TGTGCCAGCGGGAAAACCGGGACAGCGGCATACAATGAGCAGTTCTTC.

This clonotype showed up just a few times. The gene calls are TRBV6-1 and TRBJ2-7, with D possibly being TRBD2 (5 bases). In germline, CDR1 is MNHNS, CDR2 SASEGT. The length of the CDR3 is 14 residues. V lost 6 bases, J lost 7 bases, and 19 bases lay in between. CDR3 protein: CASSRRTERGEQYF. The CDR3 nucleotides read TGTGCCAGCAGCCGCCGGACTGAGCGTGGGGAGCAGTACTTC.

This clonotype was counted at least ten times. The chain recombines TRBV7-9 with TRBJ2-1; 8 bases match TRBD1. In germline, CDR1 is SEHNR, CDR2 FQNEAQ (reference sequence). The V gene end was trimmed by 7 bases and the J gene end by 6 bases; junction bases not matched to a gene: 8. This CDR3 is built from 14 residues. As DNA, the CDR3 is TGTGCCAGCACCGACAGGGGCCCAAGCAATGAGCAGTTCTTC. Its protein product is CASTDRGPSNEQFF. Complete variable domain (other parts from reference TRBV7-9 and TRBJ2-1): DTGVSQNPRHKITKRGQNVTFRCDPISEHNRLYWYRQTLGQGPEFLTYFQNEAQLEKSRLLSDRFSAERPKGSFSTLEIQRTEQGDSAMYLCASTDRGPSNEQFFGPGTRLTVL.

This chain joins TRBV15 and TRBJ1-1, with 8 positions matching TRBD1. J lost 4 bases, V lost 5 bases, and 6 bases had no gene match. Looked up from germline, CDR1 is LNHNV and CDR2 is YYDKDF (reference sequence). This CDR3 spans 14 amino acids. This CDR3 is CATSSRDRSTEAFF. Written as DNA, the CDR3 is TGTGCCACCAGCTCTCGGGACAGGAGCACTGAAGCTTTCTTT.

This clonotype has just a few counts. V is TRBV20-1 and J is TRBJ2-1; D perhaps matches TRBD2 (5 bases). Germline V gives CDR1 DFQATT, CDR2 SNEGSKA (reference sequence). CDR3 length: 15 residues. Trimming took off 0 bases at V and 3 bases at J, with 12 bases between the two ends. The CDR3 region has the DNA TGCAGTGCTAGAGATTGGGCTAGCATCTACAATGAGCAGTTCTTC. It specifies CSARDWASIYNEQFF.

By sample fraction, this clonotype is medium-sized. J is TRBJ1-4 and V is TRBV28, with TRBD1 matching over 10 bases. The trim removed 3 bases at V and 13 bases at J, leaving 8 bases unmatched. The CDR3 consists of 14 residues. Looked up from germline, CDR1 is MDHEN and CDR2 is SYDVKM. The CDR3 nucleotides are TGTGCCAGCAGTTTGGGGACAGGGGCCTTCCGACTGTTTTTT. Its translation: CASSLGTGAFRLFF.

J is TRBJ2-1 and V is TRBV7-3, with a weak D call TRBD2 (5 bases). The CDR3 is 13 residues long. V shed 2 bases and J shed 10 bases, with 12 bases lying between them. Per germline, CDR1 SGHTA and CDR2 FQGTGA. The CDR3 loop reads CASSLAGAGEQFF. CDR3 in DNA: TGTGCCAGCAGCTTAGCCGGCGCGGGCGAGCAGTTCTTC.

Only a few counts were recorded for this clonotype. The chain carries TRBV6-6 and TRBJ1-5, with a possible D match to TRBD1 (5 bases). CDR3 size: 14 residues. Trimming removed 5 bases at V and 2 bases at J, with 10 bases between. Germline V lookup: CDR1 MNHNY, CDR2 SVGAGI (reference sequence). CDR3 region: CASSPDSGNQPQHF. DNA for the CDR3: TGTGCCAGCAGTCCCGACAGTGGCAATCAGCCCCAGCATTTT.

The rearrangement uses TRBV15 and TRBJ2-2; maybe TRBD2 (5 bases). Deletions cut 0 bases from V and 1 base from J, with 12 bases between. The CDR3 runs 17 residues. Looked up from germline, CDR1 is LNHNV and CDR2 is YYDKDF (reference sequence). The CDR3: CATSRDGGFLNTGELFF. The CDR3, as DNA: TGTGCCACCAGCAGAGATGGCGGGTTCTTGAACACCGGGGAGCTGTTTTTT.

V usage is TRBV12-3 or TRBV12-4 and J usage is TRBJ2-7, with D maybe TRBD1 (5 bases). Trimming took 3 bases from V and 3 from J, leaving 12 bases between them. CDR3 length: 14 residues. The CDR3 sequence: CASSFGARFYEQYF. The DNA of the CDR3 is TGTGCCAGCAGTTTTGGGGCCCGGTTCTACGAGCAGTACTTC.

Concerning this clonotype itself: A read error may account for a junction end that differs from germline. This chain connects TRBV2 to TRBJ1-1; D uncertain. CDR1 is SNHLY, CDR2 FYNNEI, per germline. CDR3 length equals 12 residues. The CDR3: CASSEVHTEASF. The DNA for the CDR3 is TGTGCCAGCAGTGAAGTTCACACTGAAGCTTCCTTT.

The chain employs TRBV7-9 and TRBJ2-1; TRBD1 might be the D (7 bases). V lost 10 bases and J lost 4, with 20 bases in between. The CDR3 covers 15 residues. CDR1 and CDR2 from the germline V gene are SEHNR and FQNEAQ (reference sequence). The CDR3 DNA reads as TGTGCCACCCGGGGAGGACAGGTTGGGTACAATGAGCAGTTCTTC. Encoded protein: CATRGGQVGYNEQFF.

J is TRBJ2-3 and V is TRBV29-1; weak D call: TRBD2 (6 bases). Trimming took 7 bases from V and 1 from J, leaving 27 bases between them. Germline-derived CDR1 and CDR2 are SQVTM and ANQGSEA. The CDR3 spans 18 residues. DNA for the CDR3: TGCAGCGCCCACAACTCAGCGATAGCGGACCCTCGCACAGATACGCAGTATTTT. Its translation: CSAHNSAIADPRTDTQYF.

This clonotype was recorded once. At one of its ends the junction is not consistent with the germline gene, which may arise from a read error. V usage is TRBV12-5 and J usage is TRBJ2-1; 10 bases match TRBD1. Germline CDR1 is LGHNT and CDR2 is FRNRAP. CDR3 length equals 11 residues. The CDR3 region has the DNA TGTGCTAGTGGCCGGACAGGGGGTCAGTCCTTC. Residues: CASGRTGGQSF.

This clonotype was seen only a few times. This sequence joins TRBV3-1 and TRBJ2-1; the match to TRBD2 covers 13 bases. V was clipped by 6 bases and J by 8 bases; unmatched bases: 7. The CDR3 totals 15 residues. Germline values: CDR1 LGHDT, CDR2 YNNKEL (reference sequence). The CDR3 DNA sequence: TGTGCCAGCAGAGAGGGGACTAGCGGGAACGATGAGCAGTTCTTC. Protein product: CASREGTSGNDEQFF.

The chain employs TRBV10-3 and TRBJ2-1; D call uncertain. In germline, CDR1 is ENHRY, CDR2 SYGVKD. This CDR3 is 15 amino acids long. The V and J ends lost 2 bases and 3 bases respectively, with 11 bases between them. CDR3 sequence: CAISEDISRYNEQFF. The CDR3 coding sequence is TGTGCCATCAGTGAGGACATCTCCCGCTACAATGAGCAGTTCTTC.

This clonotype is medium-sized. V gene TRBV2 combines with J gene TRBJ2-7, with a possible D match to TRBD2 (6 bases). The CDR3 covers 15 residues. Trimming left V 1 base short and J 3 bases short, with 13 bases between. Germline V gives CDR1 SNHLY, CDR2 FYNNEI. In nucleotides, the CDR3 is TGTGCCAGCAGTGAAGAGATTAGGGGACTCTACGAGCAGTACTTC. Encoded protein: CASSEEIRGLYEQYF.

This clonotype was seen a handful of times. This chain joins TRBV20-1 and TRBJ1-2; the D is unclear. The CDR3 extends over 13 amino acids. Germline V CDR1 and CDR2: DFQATT, SNEGSKA (reference sequence). V lost 3 bases and J lost 2, with 10 bases in between. In nucleotides, the CDR3 is TGCAGTGCTAGCGAGGGCGGAAACTATGGCTACACCTTC. Its protein is CSASEGGNYGYTF.

The table lists this clonotype with a few counts. V and J are TRBV12-3 or TRBV12-4 and TRBJ2-5; D gene ambiguous. The V gene lost 3 bases and the J gene lost 4 bases, with 9 bases spanning the gap. This CDR3 spans 13 amino acids. The CDR3 is CASSFISRETQYF. In DNA, the CDR3 is TGTGCCAGCAGTTTCATTTCGAGAGAGACCCAGTACTTC.

The chain recombines TRBV2 with TRBJ2-4, with TRBD2 matching 11 bases. The CDR3 totals 15 residues. The ends lost 5 bases at V and 5 bases at J; junction bases unmatched: 5. Germline assignment: CDR1 SNHLY and CDR2 FYNNEI. The CDR3 DNA is TGTGCCAGCAGTCCTACTAGCGGGGGAGAAAACATTCAGTACTTC. Its translation: CASSPTSGGENIQYF.

As to this clonotype: A much more abundant neighbour one base away suggests this may be a read error. This chain uses TRBV6-2 or TRBV6-3 with TRBJ1-5; D perhaps matches TRBD1 (6 bases). This CDR3 contains 18 residues. Germline CDR1 and CDR2: MNHEY and SVGEGT. The CDR3 is CASSHSITDRTGNQPQHF. CDR3 DNA: TGTGCCAGCAGTCACTCTATCACCGACAGGACGGGCAATCAGCCCCAGCATTTT.

This clonotype was detected a few times. The chain joins TRBV10-3 to TRBJ1-1; D is possibly TRBD1 (5 bases). The CDR3 runs 15 residues. Trimming removed 3 bases at V and 2 bases at J, with 13 bases between. Germline V gene sequence: CDR1 ENHRY, CDR2 SYGVKD. CDR3 residues: CAISDGQGRNTEAFF. The CDR3 DNA follows: TGTGCCATCAGTGACGGCCAGGGCCGAAACACTGAAGCTTTCTTT.

This clonotype was counted at least ten times. The chain couples TRBV7-9 to TRBJ1-5; D remains ambiguous. V was pared by 5 bases and J by 7 bases, with 12 bases between. The CDR3 consists of 13 residues. CDR1 and CDR2 from the germline V gene are SEHNR and FQNEAQ (reference sequence). CDR3 sequence reads: CASSTGPLQPQHF. In nucleotides, the CDR3 is TGTGCCAGCAGCACCGGCCCGCTGCAGCCCCAGCATTTT. The variable domain in full, completed from reference TRBV7-9 and TRBJ1-5, reads DTGVSQNPRHKITKRGQNVTFRCDPISEHNRLYWYRQTLGQGPEFLTYFQNEAQLEKSRLLSDRFSAERPKGSFSTLEIQRTEQGDSAMYLCASSTGPLQPQHFGDGTRLSIL.

As concerns this clonotype: A clone one base away is much larger, so this may be a read error. The chain couples TRBV6-1 to TRBJ2-1; 8 bases align to TRBD1. CDR1 MNHNS and CDR2 SASEGT come from the germline V gene. V lost 7 bases, J lost 3 bases, and 5 bases stayed unmatched. The CDR3 loop spans 14 amino acids. The chain's CDR3 is CASNTGGYYNEQFF. CDR3 nucleotides: TGTGCCAGCAATACAGGGGGGTACTACAATGAGCAGTTCTTC.

The genes are TRBV18 and TRBJ2-3; D possibly corresponds to TRBD1 (5 bases). Germline V gene lookup returns CDR1 KGHSH and CDR2 LQKENI. Trimming cost V 4 bases and J 2 bases, with 7 bases left between them. This CDR3 comprises 13 residues. Here the CDR3 DNA reads TGTGCCAGCTCACGACAGACCACAGATACGCAGTATTTT. It translates to CASSRQTTDTQYF.

This rearrangement joins TRBV12-5 to TRBJ2-3, with D possibly TRBD2 on 6 matching bases. Germline CDR1 LGHNT, CDR2 FRNRAP. This CDR3 is built from 15 residues. V lost 4 bases and J 7 bases, leaving 18 bases between the germline ends. The CDR3 spells CASGWQQRRGNTQYF. CDR3 bases: TGTGCTAGTGGTTGGCAACAGAGACGGGGGAATACGCAGTATTTT. The whole variable domain, filled in from reference TRBV12-5 and TRBJ2-3, reads DARVTQTPRHKVTEMGQEVTMRCQPILGHNTVFWYRQTMMQGLELLAYFRNRAPLDDSGMPKDRFSAEMPDATLATLKIQPSEPRDSAVYFCASGWQQRRGNTQYFGPGTRLTVL.

In this sample, this clonotype turned up many times. The CDR3 region is CASSPRVRPETQYF. Here the CDR3 DNA reads TGTGCCAGCAGCCCCCGGGTCCGCCCAGAGACCCAGTACTTC. J is TRBJ2-5 and V is TRBV7-3, with D uncertain. CDR3 length: 14 residues. Germline CDR1 and CDR2: SGHTA and FQGTGA. V lost 5 bases, J lost 4 bases, and 14 bases lay in between.

This clonotype has only a few counts. The chain links TRBV20-1 to TRBJ1-1, with D uncertain. With 3 bases removed from V and 1 base from J, the gap between germline ends came to 6 bases. CDR3 size: 12 residues. CDR1 and CDR2 from the germline V gene are DFQATT and SNEGSKA (reference sequence). The CDR3 spells CSASWWNTEAFF. The CDR3 coding sequence is TGCAGTGCTAGTTGGTGGAACACTGAAGCTTTCTTT.

This clonotype was observed a few times. The J gene is TRBJ2-5, the V gene TRBV20-1, with D possibly TRBD2 on 5 matching bases. V lost 5 bases to trimming and J lost 2 bases, with 12 bases between them. Germline V gene sequence: CDR1 DFQATT, CDR2 SNEGSKA (reference sequence). The CDR3 length is 13 residues. In nucleotides, the CDR3 is TGCAGTGCTCCCCGACCGGGGCAAGAGACCCAGTACTTC. Translation gives CSAPRPGQETQYF.